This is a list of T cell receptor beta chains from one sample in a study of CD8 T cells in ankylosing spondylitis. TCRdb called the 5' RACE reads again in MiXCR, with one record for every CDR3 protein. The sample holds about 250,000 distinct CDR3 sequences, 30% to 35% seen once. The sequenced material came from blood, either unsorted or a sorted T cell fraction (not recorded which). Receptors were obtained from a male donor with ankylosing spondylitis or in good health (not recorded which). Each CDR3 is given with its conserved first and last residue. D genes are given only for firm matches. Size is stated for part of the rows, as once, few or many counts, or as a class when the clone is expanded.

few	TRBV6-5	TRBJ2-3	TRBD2	TGTGCCAGCAGTTTAGCGGGGGCGCACACAGATACGCAGTATTTT	CASSLAGAHTDTQYF
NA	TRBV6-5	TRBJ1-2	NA	TGTGCCAGCAGTTCTTGGACAGTTCCTTTCAACTATGGCTACACCTTC	CASSSWTVPFNYGYTF
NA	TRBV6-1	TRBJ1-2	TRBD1	TGTGCCAGCAGCGGACAGGGCCTACGGGGCTACACCTTC	CASSGQGLRGYTF
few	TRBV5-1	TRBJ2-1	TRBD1	TGCGCCAGCAACGGACAGGGGGACGACCGTGAGCAGTTCTTC	CASNGQGDDREQFF
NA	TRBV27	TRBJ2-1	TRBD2	TGTGCCAGCAGTTTCCTAGCGGGGGGGGGCGATGAGCAGTTCTTC	CASSFLAGGGDEQFF
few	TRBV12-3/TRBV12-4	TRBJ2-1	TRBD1	TGTGCCAGCAGTTTAGCAGGGACAGAACGCTTCAATGAGCAGTTCTTC	CASSLAGTERFNEQFF
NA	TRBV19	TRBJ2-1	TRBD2	TGTGCCAGTAGTATGGCTAGCGGGGTATACAATGAGCAGTTCTTC	CASSMASGVYNEQFF
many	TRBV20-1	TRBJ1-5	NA	TGCAGTGCTAGAGATTATAGCAATCAGCCCCAGCATTTT	CSARDYSNQPQHF
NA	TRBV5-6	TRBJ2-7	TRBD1	TGTGCCAGCAAAGGGGACAGCTCCTACGAGCAGTACTTC	CASKGDSSYEQYF
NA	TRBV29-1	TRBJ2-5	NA	TGCAGCGTTGTAAGGGCCTCAGAGACCCAGTACTTC	CSVVRASETQYF
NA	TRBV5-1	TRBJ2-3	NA	TGCGCCAGCAGCTTGGCCGAGGGTCGGGATACGCAGTATTTT	CASSLAEGRDTQYF
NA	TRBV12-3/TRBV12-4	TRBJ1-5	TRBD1	TGTGCCAGCGGACCCGGGACAGGGGCCGCGTATAGCAATCAGCCCCAGCATTTT	CASGPGTGAAYSNQPQHF
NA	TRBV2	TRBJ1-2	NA	TGTGCCAGCAGTGGCGGGGGTGGCTACACCTTC	CASSGGGGYTF
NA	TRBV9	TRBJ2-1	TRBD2	TGTGCCAGCAGCGTAGAACTAGCGGGGACCTACAATGAGCAGTTCTTC	CASSVELAGTYNEQFF
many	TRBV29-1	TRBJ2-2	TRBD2	TGCAGCGGAACTAGCGGGAGCGGGGAGCTGTTTTTT	CSGTSGSGELFF